This entry is about one TCR beta chain. The sample comes from a study of shared clonotypes between healthy human individuals. Sequenced by immunoSEQ multiplex PCR; TCRdb stores in-frame clones only, minus some. The table has about 680,000 clones, around 90% seen once. Germline loops: CDR1 PRHDT, CDR2 FYEKMQ (reference sequence). This CDR3 spans 13 amino acids. V dropped 1 base and J dropped 4 bases, with 5 bases sitting between them. The naive CD8 population came from CD45RO-negative cells selected for CCR7, without terminally differentiated effector memory CD45RA+ cells. Sequenced: naive CD8+ T cells sorted from blood. The TCR sequence derives from a man younger than 45 in good health. The chain is built from TRBV13 and TRBJ2-1; no definite D call. The CDR3 coding sequence is TGTGCCAGCAGCTTAGAAGTGTACAATGAGCAGTTCTTC. The encoded protein is CASSLEVYNEQFF.